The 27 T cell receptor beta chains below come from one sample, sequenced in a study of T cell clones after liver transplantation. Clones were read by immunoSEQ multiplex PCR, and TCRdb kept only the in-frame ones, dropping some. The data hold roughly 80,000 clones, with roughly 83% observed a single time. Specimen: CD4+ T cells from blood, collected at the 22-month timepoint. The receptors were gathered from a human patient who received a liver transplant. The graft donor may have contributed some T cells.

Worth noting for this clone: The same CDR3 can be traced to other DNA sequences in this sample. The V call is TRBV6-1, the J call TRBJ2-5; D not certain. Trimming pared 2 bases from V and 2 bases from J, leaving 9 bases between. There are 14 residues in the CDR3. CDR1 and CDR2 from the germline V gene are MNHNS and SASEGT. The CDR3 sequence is CASSESGRQETQYF. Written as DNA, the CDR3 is TGTGCCAGCAGTGAATCTGGAAGGCAAGAGACCCAGTACTTC.

CDR3 loop: CASSLEGRNQPQHF. CDR3 nucleotide sequence: TGTGCCAGCAGCTTAGAGGGCCGCAATCAGCCCCAGCATTTT. The gene calls are TRBV7-2 and TRBJ1-5, with D hard to call. In germline, CDR1 is SGHTA, CDR2 FQGNSA. CDR3 length equals 14 residues. V lost 1 base and J 2 bases, leaving 6 bases between the germline ends.

The CDR3 DNA follows: TGTGCCAGCAGTCCCGCGCAGAGCTCCTACAATGAGCAGTTCTTC. As protein: CASSPAQSSYNEQFF. This sequence joins TRBV27 and TRBJ2-1; D call uncertain. The CDR3 sequence is 15 residues long. V dropped 5 bases and J dropped 0 bases, with 11 bases sitting between them. Germline-derived CDR1 and CDR2 are MNHEY and SMNVEV (reference sequence).

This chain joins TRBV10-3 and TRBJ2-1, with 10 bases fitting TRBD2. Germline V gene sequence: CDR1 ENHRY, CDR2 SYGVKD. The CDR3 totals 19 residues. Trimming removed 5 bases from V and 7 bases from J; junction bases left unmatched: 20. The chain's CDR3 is CAISPAVGASGSYSNEQFF. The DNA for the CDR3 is TGTGCCATCAGTCCCGCAGTAGGAGCTAGCGGGAGTTACTCAAATGAGCAGTTCTTC.

CDR3 in amino acids: CASSFPVTEYGGGEQYF. The CDR3, as DNA: TGTGCCAGCAGCTTTCCAGTTACGGAATACGGGGGTGGCGAGCAGTACTTC. The J gene is TRBJ2-7, the V gene TRBV5-6, with D maybe TRBD2 (6 bases). In germline, CDR1 is SGHDT, CDR2 YYEEEE. The CDR3 is 17 residues long. V lost 2 bases and J 6 bases, leaving 24 bases between the germline ends.

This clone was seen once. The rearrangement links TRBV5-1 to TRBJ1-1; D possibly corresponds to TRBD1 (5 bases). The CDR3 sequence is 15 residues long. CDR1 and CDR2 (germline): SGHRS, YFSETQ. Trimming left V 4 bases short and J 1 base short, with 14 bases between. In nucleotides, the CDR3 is TGCGCCAGCAGCCCGGGGACTAATTCGAACACTGAAGCTTTCTTT. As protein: CASSPGTNSNTEAFF.

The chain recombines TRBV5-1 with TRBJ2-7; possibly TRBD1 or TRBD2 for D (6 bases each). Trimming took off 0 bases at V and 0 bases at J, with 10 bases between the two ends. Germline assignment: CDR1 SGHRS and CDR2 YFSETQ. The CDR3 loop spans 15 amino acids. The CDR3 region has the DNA TGCGCCAGCAGCTTGGCACAGGGACTCTCCTACGAGCAGTACTTC. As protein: CASSLAQGLSYEQYF.

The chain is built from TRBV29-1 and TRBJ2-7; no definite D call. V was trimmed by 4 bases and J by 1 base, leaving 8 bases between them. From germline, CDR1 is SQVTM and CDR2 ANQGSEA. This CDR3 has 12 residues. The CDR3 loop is CSVGDLSYEQYF. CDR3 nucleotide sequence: TGCAGCGTTGGTGACTTGTCCTACGAGCAGTACTTC.

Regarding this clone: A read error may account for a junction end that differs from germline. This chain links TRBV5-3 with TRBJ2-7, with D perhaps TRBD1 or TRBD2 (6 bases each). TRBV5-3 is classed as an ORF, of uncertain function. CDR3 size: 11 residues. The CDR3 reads CARSLVGGGDF. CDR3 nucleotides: TGTGCCAGAAGCTTGGTGGGGGGCGGCGACTTC.

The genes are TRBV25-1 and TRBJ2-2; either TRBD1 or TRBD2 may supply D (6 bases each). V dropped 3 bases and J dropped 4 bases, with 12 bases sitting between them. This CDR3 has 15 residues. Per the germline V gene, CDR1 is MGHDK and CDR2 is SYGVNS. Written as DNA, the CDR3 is TGTGCCAGCAGTGACAAGGGGGGAGCCACCGGGGAGCTGTTTTTT. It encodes CASSDKGGATGELFF. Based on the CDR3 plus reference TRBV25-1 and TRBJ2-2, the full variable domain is EADIYQTPRYLVIGTGKKITLECSQTMGHDKMYWYQQDPGMELHLIHYSYGVNSTEKGDLSSESTVSRIRTEHFPLTLESARPSHTSQYLCASSDKGGATGELFFGEGSRLTVL.

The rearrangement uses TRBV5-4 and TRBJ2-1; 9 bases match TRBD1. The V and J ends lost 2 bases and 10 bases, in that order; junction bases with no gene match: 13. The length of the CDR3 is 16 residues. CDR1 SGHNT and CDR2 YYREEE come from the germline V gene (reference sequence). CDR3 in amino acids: CASSFAGDRVMGEQFF. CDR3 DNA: TGTGCCAGCAGCTTCGCCGGGGACAGGGTGATGGGGGAGCAGTTCTTC.

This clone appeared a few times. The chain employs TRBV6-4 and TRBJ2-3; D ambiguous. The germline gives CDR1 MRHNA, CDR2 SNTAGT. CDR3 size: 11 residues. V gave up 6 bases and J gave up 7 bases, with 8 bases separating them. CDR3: CASSASHTQYF. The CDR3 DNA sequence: TGTGCCAGCAGCGCTTCGCATACGCAGTATTTT.

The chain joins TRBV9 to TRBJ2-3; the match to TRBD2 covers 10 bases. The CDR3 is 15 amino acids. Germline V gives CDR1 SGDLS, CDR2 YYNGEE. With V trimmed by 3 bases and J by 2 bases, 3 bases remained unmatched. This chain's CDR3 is CASSDLAGDTDTQYF. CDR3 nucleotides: TGTGCCAGCAGCGACCTAGCGGGAGACACAGATACGCAGTATTTT. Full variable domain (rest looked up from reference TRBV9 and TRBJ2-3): DSGVTQTPKHLITATGQRVTLRCSPRSGDLSVYWYQQSLDQGLQFLIQYYNGEERAKGNILERFSAQQFPDLHSELNLSSLELGDSALYFCASSDLAGDTDTQYFGPGTRLTVL.

The CDR3 spells CASSSFGAPSTEAFF. The CDR3 region has the DNA TGTGCCAGCAGCAGCTTCGGGGCGCCAAGCACTGAAGCTTTCTTT. V is TRBV7-2 and J is TRBJ1-1; D perhaps matches TRBD1 (5 bases). The CDR3 runs to 15 residues. From germline, CDR1 is SGHTA and CDR2 FQGNSA. The V and J ends lost 5 bases and 4 bases respectively, with 17 bases between them.

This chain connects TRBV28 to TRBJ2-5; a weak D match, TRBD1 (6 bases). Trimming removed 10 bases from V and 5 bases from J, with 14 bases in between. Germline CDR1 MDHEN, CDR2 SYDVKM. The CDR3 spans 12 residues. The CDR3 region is CATSGGGETQYF. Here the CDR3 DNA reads TGTGCCACAAGTGGGGGCGGGGAGACCCAGTACTTC.

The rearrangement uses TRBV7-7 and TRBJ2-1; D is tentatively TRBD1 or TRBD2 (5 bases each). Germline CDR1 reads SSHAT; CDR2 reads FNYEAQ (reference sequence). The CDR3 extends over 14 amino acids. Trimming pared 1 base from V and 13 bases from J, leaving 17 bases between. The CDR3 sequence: CASSLGGPGADQFF. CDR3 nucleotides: TGTGCCAGCAGCTTAGGAGGGCCCGGGGCGGATCAGTTCTTC.

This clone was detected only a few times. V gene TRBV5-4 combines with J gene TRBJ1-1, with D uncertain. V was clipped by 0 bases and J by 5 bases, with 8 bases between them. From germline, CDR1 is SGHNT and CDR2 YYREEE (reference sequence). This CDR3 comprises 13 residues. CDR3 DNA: TGTGCCAGCAGCTTGGCCCCAGGAACTGAAGCTTTCTTT. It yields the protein CASSLAPGTEAFF.

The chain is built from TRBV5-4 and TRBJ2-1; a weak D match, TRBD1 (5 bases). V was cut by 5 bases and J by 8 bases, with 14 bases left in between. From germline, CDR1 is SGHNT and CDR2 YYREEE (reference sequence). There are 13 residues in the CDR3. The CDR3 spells CASSRYRYDEQFF. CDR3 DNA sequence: TGTGCCAGCAGTAGGTACAGGTACGATGAGCAGTTCTTC.

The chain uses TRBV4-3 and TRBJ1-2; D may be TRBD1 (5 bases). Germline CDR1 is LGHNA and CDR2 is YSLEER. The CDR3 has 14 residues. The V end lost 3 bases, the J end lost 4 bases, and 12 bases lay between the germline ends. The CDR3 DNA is TGCGCCAGCAGCCAGGGACCCTCCGGCTATGGCTACACCTTC. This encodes CASSQGPSGYGYTF.

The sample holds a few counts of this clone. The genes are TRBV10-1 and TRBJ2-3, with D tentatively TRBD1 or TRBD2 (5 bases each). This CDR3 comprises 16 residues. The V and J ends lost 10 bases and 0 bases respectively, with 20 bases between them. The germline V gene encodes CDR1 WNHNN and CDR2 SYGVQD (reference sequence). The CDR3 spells CATSRDSGPSTDTQYF. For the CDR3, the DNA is TGCGCCACTTCGCGTGACAGCGGACCTAGCACAGATACGCAGTATTTT.

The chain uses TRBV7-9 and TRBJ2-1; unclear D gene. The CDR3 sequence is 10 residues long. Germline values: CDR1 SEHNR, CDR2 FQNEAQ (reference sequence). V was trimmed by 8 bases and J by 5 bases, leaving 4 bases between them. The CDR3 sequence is CASGNNEQFF. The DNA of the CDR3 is TGTGCCAGCGGTAACAATGAGCAGTTCTTC.

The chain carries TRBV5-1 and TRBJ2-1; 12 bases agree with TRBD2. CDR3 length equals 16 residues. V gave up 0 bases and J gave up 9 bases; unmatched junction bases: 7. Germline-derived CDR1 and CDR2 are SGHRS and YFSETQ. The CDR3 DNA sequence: TGCGCCAGCAGCTTGGTGCTAGCGGGGGGGTCTGGTGAGCAGTTCTTC. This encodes CASSLVLAGGSGEQFF.

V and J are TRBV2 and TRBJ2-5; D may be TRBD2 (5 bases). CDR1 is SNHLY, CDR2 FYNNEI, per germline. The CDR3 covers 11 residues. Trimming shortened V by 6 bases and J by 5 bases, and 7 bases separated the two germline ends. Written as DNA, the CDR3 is TGTGCCAGCAGACTAGAGGAGACCCAGTACTTC. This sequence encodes CASRLEETQYF.

The CDR3 region has the DNA TGCGCCAGCAGCCCAGGGTCGGACTCCTACGAGCAGTACTTC. It yields the protein CASSPGSDSYEQYF. This chain uses TRBV5-1 with TRBJ2-7; TRBD1 is a possible D gene (5 bases). The CDR3 length is 14 residues. Deletions cut 4 bases from V and 0 bases from J, with 11 bases between. Germline V gives CDR1 SGHRS, CDR2 YFSETQ.

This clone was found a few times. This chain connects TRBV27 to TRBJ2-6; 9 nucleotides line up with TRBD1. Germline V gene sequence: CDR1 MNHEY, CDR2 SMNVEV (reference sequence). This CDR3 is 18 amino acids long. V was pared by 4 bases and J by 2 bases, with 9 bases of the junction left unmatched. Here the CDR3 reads CASSWGQGRKTGANVLTF. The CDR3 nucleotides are TGTGCCAGCAGTTGGGGACAGGGTAGGAAAACTGGGGCCAACGTCCTGACTTTC.

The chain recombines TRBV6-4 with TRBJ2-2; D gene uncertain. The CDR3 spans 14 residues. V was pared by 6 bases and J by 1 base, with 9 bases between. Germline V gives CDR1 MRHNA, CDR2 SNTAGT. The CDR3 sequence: CASSLDQNTGELFF. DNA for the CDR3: TGTGCCAGCAGCCTGGACCAGAACACCGGGGAGCTGTTTTTT.

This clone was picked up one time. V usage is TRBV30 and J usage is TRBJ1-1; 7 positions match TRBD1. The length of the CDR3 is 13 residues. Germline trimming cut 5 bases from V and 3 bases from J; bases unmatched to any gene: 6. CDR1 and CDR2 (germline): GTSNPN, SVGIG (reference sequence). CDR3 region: CAWARGTHTEAFF. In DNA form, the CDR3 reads TGTGCCTGGGCCAGGGGGACCCACACTGAAGCTTTCTTT.